These T cell receptor beta chains were read from a single sample in a study of low-dose radiotherapy and immunotherapy resistance in tumors. TCRdb re-called the reads through MiXCR, storing one row per CDR3 protein. This table holds 80,000 to 90,000 distinct CDR3 sequences, roughly a sixth found once. Sequenced here: PBMCs, sampled before treatment. Receptor source: a male donor with prostate cancer. Each CDR3 is given without its conserved first and last residue. A D gene is named only where the DNA matches it firmly. Clone size is not always given. Where it is, it says once, few, many or a class for expanded clones.

clone size: many
J gene: TRBJ2-6
V gene: TRBV4-1
D gene: .
CDR3 protein: ASSQSIQGSAGANVLT

clone size: many
J gene: TRBJ2-1
V gene: TRBV5-1
D gene: .
CDR3 protein: ASSFSGDNEQF

clone size: many
J gene: TRBJ2-2
V gene: TRBV27
D gene: TRBD2
CDR3 protein: ASSLLAGANTGELF

clone size: few
J gene: TRBJ2-1
V gene: TRBV6-2/TRBV6-3
D gene: .
CDR3 protein: ASRDGSYNEQF

clone size: many
J gene: TRBJ2-7
V gene: TRBV5-1
D gene: .
CDR3 protein: ASRESGNHEQY

clone size: .
J gene: TRBJ2-7
V gene: TRBV5-1
D gene: .
CDR3 protein: ASTGTVTYEQY

clone size: few
J gene: TRBJ1-5
V gene: TRBV5-1
D gene: .
CDR3 protein: ASSLGGSEQPQH

clone size: .
J gene: TRBJ1-1
V gene: TRBV30
D gene: TRBD1
CDR3 protein: AWSTRGHLTEAF

clone size: medium-sized
J gene: TRBJ2-1
V gene: TRBV7-2
D gene: TRBD2
CDR3 protein: ASSFATGGGAYEQF

clone size: many
J gene: TRBJ2-2
V gene: TRBV6-2/TRBV6-3
D gene: TRBD2
CDR3 protein: ASSYAGGAGELF

clone size: .
J gene: TRBJ1-1
V gene: TRBV10-3
D gene: .
CDR3 protein: AISEPAVDTEAF

clone size: many
J gene: TRBJ1-1
V gene: TRBV4-1
D gene: .
CDR3 protein: ASSEGSMNTEAF

clone size: many
J gene: TRBJ2-5
V gene: TRBV12-3/TRBV12-4
D gene: .
CDR3 protein: ASSGISETQY

clone size: many
J gene: TRBJ2-1
V gene: TRBV12-3/TRBV12-4
D gene: .
CDR3 protein: ASSSGTVNEQF

clone size: many
J gene: TRBJ1-4
V gene: TRBV7-9
D gene: .
CDR3 protein: ASSRGVAEKLF

clone size: many
J gene: TRBJ2-1
V gene: TRBV20-1
D gene: TRBD2
CDR3 protein: SASGTSGNNEQF

clone size: many
J gene: TRBJ2-7
V gene: TRBV23-1
D gene: .
CDR3 protein: ASSRRRDYEQY

clone size: .
J gene: TRBJ2-3
V gene: TRBV9
D gene: TRBD2
CDR3 protein: ASAGVAGSDTQY

clone size: .
J gene: TRBJ1-4
V gene: TRBV3-1
D gene: .
CDR3 protein: ASSRGNGKKLF

clone size: .
J gene: TRBJ1-5
V gene: TRBV2
D gene: TRBD1
CDR3 protein: ASKDRVGQPQH

clone size: many
J gene: TRBJ1-4
V gene: TRBV5-5
D gene: TRBD1
CDR3 protein: ASSSRQGEKLF

clone size: .
J gene: TRBJ2-5
V gene: TRBV6-6
D gene: TRBD2
CDR3 protein: ASRGLAGDGTQY

clone size: .
J gene: TRBJ2-1
V gene: TRBV4-3
D gene: TRBD2
CDR3 protein: ASSQGGTSGGGSYNEQF

clone size: many
J gene: TRBJ1-5
V gene: TRBV27
D gene: .
CDR3 protein: ASSPGGGPQH

clone size: many
J gene: TRBJ2-1
V gene: TRBV20-1
D gene: TRBD2
CDR3 protein: SAKRGGNNEQF

clone size: many
J gene: TRBJ2-5
V gene: TRBV6-1
D gene: .
CDR3 protein: ASSWTVGETQY

clone size: many
J gene: TRBJ2-2
V gene: TRBV29-1
D gene: .
CDR3 protein: SVAAWPGGELF

clone size: many
J gene: TRBJ2-1
V gene: TRBV7-9
D gene: .
CDR3 protein: ASSAGGYNEQF

clone size: many
J gene: TRBJ2-1
V gene: TRBV3-1
D gene: .
CDR3 protein: ASSQDRRGGNEQF

clone size: many
J gene: TRBJ2-2
V gene: TRBV20-1
D gene: .
CDR3 protein: SAKFRGAVTGELF

clone size: many
J gene: TRBJ2-3
V gene: TRBV6-2/TRBV6-3
D gene: .
CDR3 protein: ASSNSDTQY

clone size: many
J gene: TRBJ2-7
V gene: TRBV6-6
D gene: TRBD2
CDR3 protein: ASQRGTTAVEQY

clone size: many
J gene: TRBJ2-3
V gene: TRBV15
D gene: .
CDR3 protein: ATSSSGISTDTQY

clone size: many
J gene: TRBJ2-1
V gene: TRBV2
D gene: .
CDR3 protein: ASSDTGVVPLNEQF

clone size: many
J gene: TRBJ2-5
V gene: TRBV29-1
D gene: .
CDR3 protein: SVEEARDSQETQY

clone size: .
J gene: TRBJ2-3
V gene: TRBV11-2
D gene: TRBD1
CDR3 protein: ASRPLRDRAVTQY

clone size: many
J gene: TRBJ2-1
V gene: TRBV7-6
D gene: .
CDR3 protein: ASSLTGTLYNEQF

clone size: many
J gene: TRBJ1-6
V gene: TRBV27
D gene: TRBD1
CDR3 protein: ASRGTGGPGVLLH

clone size: many
J gene: TRBJ2-2
V gene: TRBV30
D gene: .
CDR3 protein: AWSNRVGGELF

clone size: many
J gene: TRBJ2-3
V gene: TRBV12-3/TRBV12-4
D gene: TRBD2
CDR3 protein: ASSPPGGAPDTQY

clone size: many
J gene: TRBJ2-7
V gene: TRBV11-2
D gene: .
CDR3 protein: ASSLGETYEQY

clone size: many
J gene: TRBJ2-5
V gene: TRBV7-2
D gene: .
CDR3 protein: ASSLTPGLPETQY

clone size: many
J gene: TRBJ2-7
V gene: TRBV7-2
D gene: TRBD2
CDR3 protein: ASSSELAGGRYEQY

clone size: .
J gene: TRBJ2-2
V gene: TRBV5-5
D gene: TRBD1
CDR3 protein: ASSSPQGVGPGELF

clone size: many
J gene: TRBJ2-7
V gene: TRBV12-3/TRBV12-4
D gene: TRBD1
CDR3 protein: ASSFGTETYEQY

clone size: .
J gene: TRBJ1-1
V gene: TRBV20-1
D gene: .
CDR3 protein: SARGGSFGDTEAF

clone size: .
J gene: TRBJ1-2
V gene: TRBV20-1
D gene: TRBD1
CDR3 protein: SAGQGKSYGYT